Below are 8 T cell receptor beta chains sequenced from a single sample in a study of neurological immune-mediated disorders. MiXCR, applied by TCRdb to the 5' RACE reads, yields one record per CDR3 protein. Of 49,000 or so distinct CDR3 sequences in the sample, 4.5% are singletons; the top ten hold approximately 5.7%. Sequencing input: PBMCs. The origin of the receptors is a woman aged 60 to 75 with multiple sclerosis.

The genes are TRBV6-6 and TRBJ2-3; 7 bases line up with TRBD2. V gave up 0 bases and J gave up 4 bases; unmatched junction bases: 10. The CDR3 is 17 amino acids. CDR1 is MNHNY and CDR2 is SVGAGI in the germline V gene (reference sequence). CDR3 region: CASSYSGRAGRADTQYF. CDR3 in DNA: TGTGCCAGCAGTTACTCCGGGAGAGCGGGACGGGCAGATACGCAGTATTTT.

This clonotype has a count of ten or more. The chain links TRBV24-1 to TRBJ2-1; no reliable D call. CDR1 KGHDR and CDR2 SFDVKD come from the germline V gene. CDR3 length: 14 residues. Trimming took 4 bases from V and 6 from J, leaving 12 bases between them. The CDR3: CATSDPPYPNEQFF. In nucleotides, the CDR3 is TGTGCCACCAGTGACCCCCCTTACCCCAATGAGCAGTTCTTC.

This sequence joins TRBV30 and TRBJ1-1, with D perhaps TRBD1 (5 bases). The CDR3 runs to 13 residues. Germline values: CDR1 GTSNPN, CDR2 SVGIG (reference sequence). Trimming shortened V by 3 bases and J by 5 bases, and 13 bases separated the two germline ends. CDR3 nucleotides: TGTGCCTGGAGGGTGGGGCTGGAGACTGAAGCTTTCTTT. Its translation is CAWRVGLETEAFF. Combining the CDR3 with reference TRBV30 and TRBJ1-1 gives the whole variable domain SQTIHQWPATLVQPVGSPLSLECTVEGTSNPNLYWYRQAAGRGLQLLFYSVGIGQISSEVPQNLSASRPQDRQFILSSKKLLLSDSGFYLCAWRVGLETEAFFGQGTRLTVV.

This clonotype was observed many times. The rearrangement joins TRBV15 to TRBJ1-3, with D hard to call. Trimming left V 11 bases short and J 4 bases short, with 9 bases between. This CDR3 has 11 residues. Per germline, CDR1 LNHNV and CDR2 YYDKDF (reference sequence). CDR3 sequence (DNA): TGTGCCGTTCGGACCGGAAACACCATATATTTT. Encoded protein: CAVRTGNTIYF.

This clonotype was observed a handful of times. The chain's CDR3 is CSARAPGRNTEAFF. The CDR3 region has the DNA TGCAGTGCTAGGGCCCCGGGGAGGAACACTGAAGCTTTCTTT. This rearrangement joins TRBV20-1 to TRBJ1-1; no clear D. The CDR3 covers 14 residues. Germline V gives CDR1 DFQATT, CDR2 SNEGSKA (reference sequence). The V and J ends lost 3 bases and 1 base respectively, with 12 bases between them.

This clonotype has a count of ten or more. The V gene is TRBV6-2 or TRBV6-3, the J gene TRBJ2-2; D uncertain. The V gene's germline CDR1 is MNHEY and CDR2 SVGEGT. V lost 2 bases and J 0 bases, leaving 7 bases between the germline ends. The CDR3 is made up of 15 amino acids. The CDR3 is CASSYVAANTGELFF. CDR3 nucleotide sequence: TGTGCCAGCAGTTACGTGGCGGCGAACACCGGGGAGCTGTTTTTT.

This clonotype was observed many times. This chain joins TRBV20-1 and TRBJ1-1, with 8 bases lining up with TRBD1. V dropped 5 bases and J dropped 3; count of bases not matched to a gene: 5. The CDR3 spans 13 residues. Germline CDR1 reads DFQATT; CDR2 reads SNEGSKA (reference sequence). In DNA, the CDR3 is TGCAGTGCTGACAGGGGCGGGGACACTGAAGCTTTCTTT. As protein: CSADRGGDTEAFF.

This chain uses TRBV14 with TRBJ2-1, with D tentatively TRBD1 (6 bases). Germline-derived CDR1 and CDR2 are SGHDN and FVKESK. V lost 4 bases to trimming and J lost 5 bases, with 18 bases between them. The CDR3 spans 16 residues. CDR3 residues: CASSPGQQRSHNEQFF. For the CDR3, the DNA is TGTGCCAGCAGCCCCGGACAGCAGCGATCCCACAATGAGCAGTTCTTC.